Here is one TCR beta chain with its context. Its antigen remains unknown. The sample originates from a study of metastatic and nonmetastatic thyroid tumors. As for the study in general: The authors compared repertoires across blood and tumor or nodule tissue from malignant and benign thyroid patients.

Before thyroid surgery, none of the patients had received any treatment. Looked up from germline, CDR1 is SNHLY and CDR2 is FYNNEI. Losses at the gene ends were 11 bases for V and 0 bases for J; bases not matched to a gene: 11. The CDR3 extends over 15 amino acids. General study results and limits: For both blood and tumor, malignant thyroid tumors reportedly showed significantly higher TCR beta diversity than benign nodules did.

In the original workflow: It was from CDR3 differences across clinicopathological groups that a distant-metastasis classifier for papillary thyroid cancer was built. TCRdb re-called the PCR reads through MiXCR. The V and J calls and clone size are TCRdb's, not the authors'. The sample yields over 45,000 clones, 24% seen once. This rearrangement joins TRBV2 to TRBJ2-3; 7 nucleotides agree with TRBD1. Sequenced input: blood. The sequence was obtained from a male donor with papillary thyroid cancer or a benign thyroid nodule (not recorded which). Some clones in this sample may be carry-over from other donors' samples. The chain's CDR3 is CADSAGTASTDTQYF. Written as DNA, the CDR3 is TGTGCCGACAGCGCCGGGACAGCGAGCACAGATACGCAGTATTTT.